This is a list of T cell receptor beta chains from one sample in a study of beta chain features in type 1 diabetes. Assay: immunoSEQ multiplex PCR; the TCRdb copy retains only in-frame clones and omits some. The repertoire holds 630,000 or so clones, with around 15% as singletons. Sequencing input: naive CD4+ T cells from blood. These receptors all stem from a man aged 18 to 29 with type 1 diabetes. The CDR3 runs from the conserved cysteine through the conserved F or W. A D gene is named only where the DNA matches it firmly. Size values are once, few and many counts, or a class for expanded clones, and some rows have none.

TRBJ1-1 | TRBV30 | . | few | TGTGCCTGGAGTGCGGGAGATATGAACACTGAAGCTTTCTTT | CAWSAGDMNTEAFF
TRBJ2-3 | TRBV27 | . | . | TGTGCCAGCAGTTTGACCGGAGATACGCAGTATTTT | CASSLTGDTQYF
TRBJ1-1 | TRBV9 | . | . | TGTGCCAGCAGCGTCGGGCCGCAGAACACTGAAGCTTTCTTT | CASSVGPQNTEAFF
TRBJ2-5 | TRBV7-9 | TRBD1 | . | TGTGCCAGCAGCCCCAGCGCCGGGACAGGGGGCATGGAGACCCAGTACTTC | CASSPSAGTGGMETQYF
TRBJ1-2 | TRBV7-9 | TRBD1 | few | TGTGCCAGCAACCCAATTTCTGGGACAGGGTTCATCTATGGCTACACCTTC | CASNPISGTGFIYGYTF
TRBJ1-4 | TRBV7-2 | TRBD1 | . | TGTGCCAGCAGCTTAGCTTCTGGGGCAGGGGGTCATGAAAAACTGTTTTTT | CASSLASGAGGHEKLFF
TRBJ1-6 | TRBV14 | . | few | TGTGCCAGCAGCCATGGACAGAGGAGCTCCTATAATTCACCCCTCCACTTT | CASSHGQRSSYNSPLHF
TRBJ2-4 | TRBV4-3 | TRBD1 | few | TGCGCCAGCAGCCAAACCGGGACAGGGGGCCCCAAAAACATTCAGTACTTC | CASSQTGTGGPKNIQYF
TRBJ1-5 | TRBV4-1 | . | few | TGCGCCAGCAGCCAAGGCCGGGGCAGACAACTTAATCAGCCCCAGCATTTT | CASSQGRGRQLNQPQHF
TRBJ2-7 | TRBV5-4 | TRBD2 | few | TGTGCCAGCAGCTTGGGACTAGCGGGTAACTACGAGCAGTACTTC | CASSLGLAGNYEQYF
TRBJ2-7 | TRBV28 | . | . | TGTGCCAGCAGGACCCCAGGGGAAACCTACGAGCAGTACTTC | CASRTPGETYEQYF
TRBJ2-3 | TRBV20-1 | . | few | TGCAGTGCTAGAGGTCAGAGTACGCAGTATTTT | CSARGQSTQYF
TRBJ2-1 | TRBV9 | . | . | TGTGCCAGCAGCGTAGGACTAGATTACAATGAGCAGTTCTTC | CASSVGLDYNEQFF